Listed below are T cell receptor beta chains from one sample, sequenced in a study of spatial heterogeneity in lung cancer. TCRdb re-analysed the 5' RACE reads in MiXCR, keeping a single row per CDR3 protein. The sample shows fewer than 5,500 distinct CDR3 sequences, about 7% of them seen only once. Here the sequenced sample was lung tumor tissue, taken at surgery. Receptor source: a male donor with early-stage non-small cell lung cancer. Each CDR3 is given with its conserved first and last residue.

V	J	CDR3
TRBV4-3	TRBJ2-5	CASSGAGGTQYF
TRBV2	TRBJ1-5	CASRGEDQPQHF
TRBV6-5	TRBJ1-2	CASSYGQGAGGYTF
TRBV27	TRBJ2-7	CASSFFYGRAPYEQYF
TRBV30	TRBJ2-3	CAWSASGGAVDTQYF
TRBV15	TRBJ1-6	CATRGSYNSPLHF
TRBV7-2	TRBJ1-1	CASSRTGGTTEAFF
TRBV28	TRBJ1-1	CASSFPRGTAFSEAFF
TRBV4-3	TRBJ2-7	CASSQGDTQGGEQYF
TRBV29-1	TRBJ1-4	CSVVGGTNEKLFF
TRBV23-1	TRBJ2-5	CASSQSEGTKGTQYF
TRBV5-6	TRBJ2-5	CASSFDMRKETQYF
TRBV7-2	TRBJ1-5	CASSLGGTGSQPQHF
TRBV13	TRBJ1-2	CASSSGTGGKNYGYTF
TRBV7-2	TRBJ2-2	CASSLLMANTGELFF
TRBV20-1	TRBJ2-7	CSARGLTGTSGGTYEQYF
TRBV12-3/TRBV12-4	TRBJ1-2	CASSLTSQGYGYTF
TRBV7-2	TRBJ1-5	CASSLRTGRGQPQHF
TRBV4-3	TRBJ1-2	CASSQEARGDYGYTF
TRBV28	TRBJ2-3	CASVGGGEADTQYF
TRBV3-1	TRBJ1-2	CASSGGWTGGNGYTF
TRBV7-2	TRBJ2-5	CASRRSGGETQYF
TRBV6-5	TRBJ2-1	CASSYSIPAGTIYNEQFF
TRBV6-5	TRBJ1-6	CASSHRSRNSPLHF
TRBV25-1	TRBJ1-5	CASSEYKLRTDSNQPQHF
TRBV28	TRBJ1-5	CASSFGVQPQHF
TRBV7-2	TRBJ1-6	CASSYGAGTFLHF
TRBV2	TRBJ1-4	CASNGQPNEKLFF
TRBV11-2	TRBJ2-2	CASSLGVILGNTGELFF
TRBV12-3/TRBV12-4	TRBJ2-1	CASSPMEIRNEQFF
TRBV7-2	TRBJ2-6	CASSPQGTPGANVLTF
TRBV27	TRBJ2-5	CASRASGGQETQYF
TRBV29-1	TRBJ2-1	CSVVTQSYNEQFF
TRBV6-6	TRBJ1-1	CASSWTFTEAFF
TRBV20-1	TRBJ1-6	CSAPGQGAEGSPLHF
TRBV28	TRBJ2-5	CASSFPRTLKETQYF
TRBV12-3/TRBV12-4	TRBJ2-5	CASSSEGLQETQYF
TRBV28	TRBJ1-2	CASSLSPGAGGYGYTF
TRBV19	TRBJ1-2	CASSMAGTEYGYIF
TRBV6-5	TRBJ2-7	CASRSGVAGSYEQYF
TRBV18	TRBJ1-3	CASSPAPISSGNTIYF